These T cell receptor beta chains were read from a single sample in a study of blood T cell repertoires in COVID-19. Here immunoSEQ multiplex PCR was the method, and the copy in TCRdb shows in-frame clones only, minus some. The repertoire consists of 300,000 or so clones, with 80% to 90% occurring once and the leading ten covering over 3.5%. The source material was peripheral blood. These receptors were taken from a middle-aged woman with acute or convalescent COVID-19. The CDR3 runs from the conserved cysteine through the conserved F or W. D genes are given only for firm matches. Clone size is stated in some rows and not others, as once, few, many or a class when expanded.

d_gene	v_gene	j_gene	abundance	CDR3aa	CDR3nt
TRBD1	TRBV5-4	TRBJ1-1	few	CASSSQLGTATEAFF	TGTGCCAGCAGCTCTCAACTCGGGACAGCCACTGAAGCTTTCTTT
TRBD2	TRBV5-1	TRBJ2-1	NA	CASSLVAGAAEQFF	TGCGCCAGCAGCTTAGTAGCGGGGGCAGCTGAGCAGTTCTTC
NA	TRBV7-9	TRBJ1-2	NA	CASSELELPNHGYTF	TGTGCCAGCAGCGAACTCGAACTACCGAACCATGGCTACACCTTC
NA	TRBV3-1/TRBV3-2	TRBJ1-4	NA	CASSPAEQGLSEKLFF	TGTGCCAGCAGCCCAGCCGAACAGGGCCTAAGCGAAAAACTGTTTTTT
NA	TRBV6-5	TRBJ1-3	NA	CASSRGKRSGNTIYF	TGTGCCAGCAGTCGGGGGAAGAGGTCTGGAAACACCATATATTTT
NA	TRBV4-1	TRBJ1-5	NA	CASSQRIDRNQPQHF	TGCGCCAGCAGCCAAAGAATCGACAGGAATCAGCCCCAGCATTTT
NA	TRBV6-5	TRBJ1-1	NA	CASSNRDMNTEAFF	TGTGCCAGCAGCAACAGGGACATGAACACTGAAGCTTTCTTT
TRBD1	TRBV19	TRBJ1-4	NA	CASSRTTQGARNEKLFF	TGTGCCAGTAGTAGGACCACCCAGGGGGCGCGGAATGAAAAACTGTTTTTT
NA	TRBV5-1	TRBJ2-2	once	CASSGGTSTSRELFF	TGCGCCAGCAGCGGAGGAACATCTACTAGCCGGGAGCTGTTTTTT
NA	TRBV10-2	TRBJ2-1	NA	CASSFRGNEQFF	TGCGCCAGCAGTTTCAGGGGCAATGAGCAGTTCTTC
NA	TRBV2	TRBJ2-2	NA	CASKVDTNTGELFF	TGTGCCAGCAAAGTAGACACTAACACCGGGGAGCTGTTTTTT
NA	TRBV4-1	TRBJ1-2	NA	CASSQAPTGTTNYGYTF	TGCGCCAGCAGCCAAGCCCCAACCGGGACAACTAACTATGGCTACACCTTC
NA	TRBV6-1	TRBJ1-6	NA	CASSEIGQYNSPLHF	TGTGCCAGCAGTGAAATCGGACAGTATAATTCACCCCTCCACTTT
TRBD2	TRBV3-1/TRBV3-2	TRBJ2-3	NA	CASSPGTSGDTQYF	TGTGCCAGCAGCCCCGGGACTAGCGGAGATACGCAGTATTTT
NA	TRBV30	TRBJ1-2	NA	CAWRAQGIYGYTF	TGTGCCTGGAGAGCGCAGGGAATCTATGGCTACACCTTC
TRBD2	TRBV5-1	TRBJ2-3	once	CASSWTSGGAVDTQYF	TGCGCCAGCAGCTGGACTAGCGGGGGGGCGGTAGATACGCAGTATTTT
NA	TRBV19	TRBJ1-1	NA	CASSIGGDTEAFF	TGTGCCAGTAGTATCGGGGGGGACACTGAAGCTTTCTTT
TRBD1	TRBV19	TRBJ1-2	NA	CASSIDKDRLANYGYTF	TGTGCCAGTAGTATAGACAAGGACAGGTTGGCTAACTATGGCTACACCTTC
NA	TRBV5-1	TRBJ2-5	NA	CASSPGLLETQYF	TGCGCCAGCAGCCCCGGGTTATTAGAGACCCAGTACTTC
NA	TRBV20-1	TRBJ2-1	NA	CSASQGNEQFF	TGCAGTGCTTCACAGGGAAATGAGCAGTTCTTC
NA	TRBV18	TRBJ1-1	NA	CASSPRRQEMNTEAFF	TGTGCCAGCTCACCACGACGACAGGAAATGAACACTGAAGCTTTCTTT
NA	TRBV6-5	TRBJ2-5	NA	CASSYQGETQYF	TGTGCCAGCAGTTATCAGGGGGAGACCCAGTACTTC
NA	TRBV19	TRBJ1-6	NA	CASSPNYRPQSSYNSPLHF	TGTGCCAGTAGCCCCAACTACCGGCCTCAGAGCTCCTATAATTCACCCCTCCACTTT
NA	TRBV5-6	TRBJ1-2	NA	CASSLRFRANYGYTF	TGTGCCAGCAGCTTACGGTTCAGGGCGAACTATGGCTACACCTTC
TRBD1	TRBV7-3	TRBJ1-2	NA	CASSPRDRGGGYTF	TGTGCCAGCAGCCCCAGGGACAGGGGAGGGGGCTACACCTTC
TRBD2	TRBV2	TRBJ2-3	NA	CATRAGPSWDTQYF	TGTGCCACGCGAGCGGGACCCTCCTGGGATACGCAGTATTTT
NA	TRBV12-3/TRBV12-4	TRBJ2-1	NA	CASSSYNEQFF	TGTGCCAGCAGCTCTTACAATGAGCAGTTCTTC